This T cell receptor (beta chain) was recovered during a study of OX40 agonist ivuxolimab in advanced cancers. On the study more broadly: The eligibility criteria allowed prior anti-PD-1, anti-PD-L1 or anti-CTLA-4 therapy, and about 40% had some. Three patients, one with hepatocellular carcinoma and two with cutaneous melanoma, responded partially.

The CDR3 runs to 15 residues. This table comes from immunoSEQ multiplex PCR, and its TCRdb copy is limited to in-frame clones, with some not included. The data contain nearly 60,000 clones, 75% to 85% of them singletons. The sequence derives from an adult with an advanced solid tumor such as melanoma, head and neck, liver or kidney cancer. The chain couples TRBV12-2 to TRBJ2-7; TRBD2 was called by the table and not checked on the DNA. TRBV12-2 is a listed pseudogene. Specimen: CD4+ or CD8+ T cells sorted from blood, collected in a trial of the OX40 agonist ivuxolimab. For the CDR3, the DNA is TGTGCAAGTCGCTTGTTGAGGGTTTGGGGTTACGAGCAGTACTTC. It codes for CASRLLRVWGYEQYF.